This T cell receptor (beta chain) emerged from a study of early T cells in non-severe SARS-CoV-2 infection. Study background: Sequencing of unsorted whole blood was done on bulk RNA, leaving chains unpaired.

Unique molecular identifiers were affixed to single, distinct cDNA molecules. TCRdb re-analysed the 5' RACE reads in MiXCR, keeping a single row per CDR3 protein. The data contain more than 90,000 distinct CDR3 sequences, approximately 10% of them singletons. Study results and limitations: Clonotype matching in VDJdb favored anti-spike CD8 responses and did not capture private and CD4 specificities.

As regards this clonotype: The antigen remains unidentified.

The CDR3 sequence is 16 residues long. The V segment lost 3 bases and the J segment 5 bases; nucleotides outside the gene matches: 9. CDR1 and CDR2 from the germline V gene are MNHEY and SVGAGI. The rearrangement uses TRBV6-5 and TRBJ2-4; 8 bases are a match to TRBD2. The source is an adult who was a healthcare worker with PCR-confirmed SARS-CoV-2 infection or an uninfected control (not recorded which). The sequenced sample consisted of whole blood. The CDR3, as DNA: TGTGCCAGCAGTTATCACGGGGGGGATAGAGAAAACATTCAGTACTTC. Translation: CASSYHGGDRENIQYF.